This T cell receptor (beta chain) was found in a study of blood T cell repertoires in COVID-19. The overall study: T cells, B-cell-depleted T cells, or PBMCs supplied cDNA or gDNA.

In the original workflow: Amplified reference gene primers provided the basis for estimating nucleated cell counts. Some clones are missing from TCRdb's copy, which holds only in-frame ones; the method was immunoSEQ multiplex PCR. V, J and clone size were drawn from that table, and D and trimming were deduced from the DNA. The sample yields some 240,000 clones, around 81% seen once. The CDR3 loop spans 12 amino acids. Trimming took off 5 bases at V and 6 bases at J, with 10 bases between the two ends. Germline loops: CDR1 SNHLY, CDR2 FYNNEI. This chain links TRBV2 with TRBJ1-2, with unresolved D. The specimen was peripheral blood. The sequence came from a woman aged 80 or over with COVID-19, enrolled during active disease. DNA for the CDR3: TGTGCCAGCAGTCTCCGAGCTAATGGCTACACCTTC. Protein: CASSLRANGYTF.